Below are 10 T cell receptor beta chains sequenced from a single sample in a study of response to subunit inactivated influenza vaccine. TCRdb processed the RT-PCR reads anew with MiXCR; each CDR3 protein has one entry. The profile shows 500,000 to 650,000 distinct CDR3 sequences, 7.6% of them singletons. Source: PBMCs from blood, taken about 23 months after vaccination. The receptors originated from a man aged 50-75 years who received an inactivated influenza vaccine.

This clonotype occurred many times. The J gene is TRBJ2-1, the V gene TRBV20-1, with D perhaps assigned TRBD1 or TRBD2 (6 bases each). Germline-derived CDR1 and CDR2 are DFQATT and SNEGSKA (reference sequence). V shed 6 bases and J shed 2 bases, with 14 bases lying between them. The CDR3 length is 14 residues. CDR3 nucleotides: TGCAGTGCCCCCACGAGGGGGGCCTACAATGAGCAGTTCTTC. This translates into CSAPTRGAYNEQFF.

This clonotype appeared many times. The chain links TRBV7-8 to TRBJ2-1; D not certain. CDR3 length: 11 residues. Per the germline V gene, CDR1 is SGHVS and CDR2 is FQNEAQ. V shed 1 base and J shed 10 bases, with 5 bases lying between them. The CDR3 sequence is CASSLGTEQFF. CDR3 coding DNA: TGTGCCAGCAGCTTAGGAACAGAGCAGTTCTTC. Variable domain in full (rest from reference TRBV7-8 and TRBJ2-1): GAGVSQSPRYKVAKRGQDVALRCDPISGHVSLFWYQQALGQGPEFLTYFQNEAQLDKSGLPSDRFFAERPEGSVSTLKIQRTQQEDSAVYLCASSLGTEQFFGPGTRLTVL.

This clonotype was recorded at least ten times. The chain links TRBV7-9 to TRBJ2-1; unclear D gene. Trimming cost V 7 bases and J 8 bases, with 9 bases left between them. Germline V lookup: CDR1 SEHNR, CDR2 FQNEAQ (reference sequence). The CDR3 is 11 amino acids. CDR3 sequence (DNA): TGTGCCAGCATAAAGCGCGATGAGCAGTTCTTC. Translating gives CASIKRDEQFF.

The CDR3 here is CASSYRTGSSYEQYF. The CDR3 bases are TGTGCCAGTAGCTACCGGACAGGGTCCTCCTACGAGCAGTACTTC. This chain joins TRBV19 and TRBJ2-7, with TRBD1 matching 8 bases. This CDR3 has 15 amino acids. Germline loops: CDR1 LNHDA, CDR2 SQIVND (reference sequence). Unmatched junction bases numbered 7, after V lost 6 bases and J lost 0 bases. Based on the CDR3 plus reference TRBV19 and TRBJ2-7, the full variable domain is DGGITQSPKYLFRKEGQNVTLSCEQNLNHDAMYWYRQDPGQGLRLIYYSQIVNDFQKGDIAEGYSVSREKKESFPLTVTSAQKNPTAFYLCASSYRTGSSYEQYFGPGTRLTVT.

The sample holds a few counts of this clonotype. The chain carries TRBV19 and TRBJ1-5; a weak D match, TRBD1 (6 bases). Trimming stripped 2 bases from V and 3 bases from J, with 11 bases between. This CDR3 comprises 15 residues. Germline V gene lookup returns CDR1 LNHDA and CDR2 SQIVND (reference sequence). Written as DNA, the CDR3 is TGTGCCAGTAGTATATATGGGGGCCTCAATCAGCCCCAGCATTTT. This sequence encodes CASSIYGGLNQPQHF.

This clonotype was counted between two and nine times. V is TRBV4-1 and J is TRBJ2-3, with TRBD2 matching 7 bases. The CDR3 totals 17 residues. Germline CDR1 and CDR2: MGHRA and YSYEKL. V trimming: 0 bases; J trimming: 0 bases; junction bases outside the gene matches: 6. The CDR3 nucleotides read TGCGCCAGCAGCCAAGAAGGGAGCGGGGTGAGCACAGATACGCAGTATTTT. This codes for CASSQEGSGVSTDTQYF.

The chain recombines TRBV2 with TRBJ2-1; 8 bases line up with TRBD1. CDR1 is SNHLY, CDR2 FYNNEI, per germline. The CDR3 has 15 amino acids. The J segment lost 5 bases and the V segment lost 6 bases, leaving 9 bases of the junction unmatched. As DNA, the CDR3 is TGTGCCAGCAGAAGACAGGGGAGTATCCACAATGAGCAGTTCTTC. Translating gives CASRRQGSIHNEQFF.

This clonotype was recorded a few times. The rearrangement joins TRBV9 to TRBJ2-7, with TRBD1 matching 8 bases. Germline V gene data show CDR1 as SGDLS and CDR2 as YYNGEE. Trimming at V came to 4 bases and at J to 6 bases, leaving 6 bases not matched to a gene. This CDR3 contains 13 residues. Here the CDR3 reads CASSPVDRGEQYF. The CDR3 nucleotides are TGTGCCAGCAGCCCAGTCGACAGGGGCGAGCAGTACTTC.

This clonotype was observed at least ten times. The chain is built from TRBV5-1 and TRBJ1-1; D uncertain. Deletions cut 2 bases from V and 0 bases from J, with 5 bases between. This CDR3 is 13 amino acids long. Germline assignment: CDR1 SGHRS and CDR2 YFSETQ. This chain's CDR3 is CASSFVLNTEAFF. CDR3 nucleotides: TGCGCCAGCAGCTTCGTCTTGAACACTGAAGCTTTCTTT.

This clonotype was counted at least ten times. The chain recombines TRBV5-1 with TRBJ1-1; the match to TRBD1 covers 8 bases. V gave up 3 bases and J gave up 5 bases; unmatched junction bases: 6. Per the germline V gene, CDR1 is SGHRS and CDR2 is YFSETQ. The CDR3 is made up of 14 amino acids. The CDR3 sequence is CASSYQDRGTEAFF. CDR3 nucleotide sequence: TGCGCCAGCAGCTATCAAGACAGGGGTACTGAAGCTTTCTTT.